A single sample is the source of the 4 T cell receptor beta chains below, sequenced in a study of tumor-infiltrating lymphocytes in oesophageal squamous cell carcinoma. Via MiXCR, TCRdb re-called the PCR reads, giving one row per CDR3 protein. The table records about 20,000 distinct CDR3 sequences, less than 45% of them present only once. The specimen sequenced was normal esophageal tissue next to the tumor. The receptor source for this set is a male donor with esophageal squamous cell carcinoma.

This clonotype was picked up many times. V and J are TRBV2 and TRBJ2-1; 8 bases line up with TRBD2. Trimming removed 2 bases from V and 15 bases from J; junction bases left unmatched: 9. CDR1 and CDR2 from the germline V gene are SNHLY and FYNNEI. The CDR3 loop spans 13 amino acids. CDR3 DNA sequence: TGTGCCAGCAGTGAACTTCCGGGACTAGTTGGGTTCTTC. Translated: CASSELPGLVGFF.

This clonotype was detected a few times. The chain is built from TRBV10-1 and TRBJ2-7; D is possibly TRBD2 (6 bases). The CDR3 sequence is 14 residues long. Trimming shortened V by 10 bases and J by 3 bases, and 19 bases separated the two germline ends. Germline V lookup: CDR1 WNHNN, CDR2 SYGVQD (reference sequence). DNA of the CDR3: TGCGCCACCCGGAACGGAGGGGCCTTCTACGAGCAGTACTTC. It codes for CATRNGGAFYEQYF.

The chain carries TRBV7-2 and TRBJ2-3; TRBD2 aligns across 8 bases. V dropped 3 bases and J dropped 3; count of bases not matched to a gene: 8. There are 16 residues in the CDR3. Germline lookup yields CDR1 SGHTA and CDR2 FQGNSA. The CDR3 coding sequence is TGTGCCAGCAGCTTCGTAGCGGGGAGCTGGACAGATACGCAGTATTTT. Protein: CASSFVAGSWTDTQYF.

V gene TRBV7-4 combines with J gene TRBJ2-2; weak D call: TRBD1 (6 bases). The CDR3 spans 15 residues. CDR1 and CDR2 (germline): SGHVT, SQSDAQ. The V end was cut by 4 bases, the J end by 7 bases, with 16 bases between. As DNA, the CDR3 is TGTGCCAGCAGCTACCCGGACAGAATCAACGGGGAGCTGTTTTTT. It translates to CASSYPDRINGELFF.